The 19 T cell receptor beta chains given below trace back to one sample, sequenced in a study of blood T cell repertoires in COVID-19. Some clones are missing from TCRdb's copy, which holds only in-frame ones; the method was immunoSEQ multiplex PCR. The sample contains 350,000 to 450,000 clones, less than 85% of which appear only once. The specimen was peripheral blood. The receptors derive from a young woman with acute or convalescent COVID-19.

In its sample, this clone was seen once. The chain carries TRBV6-5 and TRBJ2-7, with D possibly TRBD1 on 7 matching bases. This CDR3 region has 13 residues. The ends were cut back, 6 bases at V and 6 bases at J, with 15 bases in the middle. From germline, CDR1 is MNHEY and CDR2 SVGAGI. This CDR3 is CASRLQGGVEQYF. The CDR3 region has the DNA TGTGCCAGCAGATTGCAGGGGGGCGTCGAGCAGTACTTC.

This clone was seen only a few times. This chain uses TRBV27 with TRBJ1-1, with unresolved D. V was shortened by 5 bases and J by 4 bases, with 17 bases between the two germline ends. The CDR3 consists of 15 residues. Germline V CDR1 and CDR2: MNHEY, SMNVEV (reference sequence). In nucleotides, the CDR3 is TGTGCCAGCAGTCCCCCCTCCCATCGGGGCACTGAAGCTTTCTTT. Protein sequence: CASSPPSHRGTEAFF.

The chain links TRBV6-5 to TRBJ1-6; 9 nucleotides line up with TRBD1. The germline V gene has CDR1 MNHEY and CDR2 SVGAGI. This CDR3 is 14 amino acids long. Trimming cost V 6 bases and J 7 bases; bases outside gene matches: 4. CDR3 sequence reads: CASRAGQGNSPLHF. In DNA form, the CDR3 reads TGTGCCAGCAGGGCGGGACAGGGAAATTCACCCCTCCACTTT.

This rearrangement joins TRBV19 to TRBJ2-3, with TRBD2 identical over 11 bases. The CDR3 totals 15 residues. After removal of 7 bases from V and 3 bases from J, the junction contained 6 bases not matched to a gene. Germline CDR1 reads LNHDA; CDR2 reads SQIVND (reference sequence). CDR3: CASKSASGRTDTQYF. CDR3 coding DNA: TGTGCCAGTAAGTCCGCTAGCGGGAGGACAGATACGCAGTATTTT.

This chain uses TRBV5-8 with TRBJ1-2; TRBD1 agrees at 7 bases. The CDR3 contains 15 residues. V shed 0 bases and J 2 bases; nucleotides not matched to a gene: 4. Germline assignment: CDR1 SGHTS and CDR2 YDEGEE. The CDR3 spells CASSLAQGGNYGYTF. CDR3 in DNA: TGTGCCAGCAGCTTGGCCCAGGGGGGAAACTATGGCTACACCTTC. The full variable domain, with the rest looked up from reference TRBV5-8 and TRBJ1-2, is EAGVTQSPTHLIKTRGQQATLRCSPISGHTSVYWYQQALGLGLQFLLWYDEGEERNRGNFPPRFSGRQFPNYSSELNVNALELEDSALYLCASSLAQGGNYGYTFGSGTRLTVV.

The rearrangement uses TRBV4-2 and TRBJ1-5; D gene uncertain. Per the germline V gene, CDR1 is LGHNA and CDR2 is YNFKEQ. Trimming stripped 5 bases from V and 0 bases from J, with 14 bases between. The CDR3 consists of 16 residues. CDR3 coding DNA: TGTGCCAGCAGCTTAATGCTCACAGATAGCAATCAGCCCCAGCATTTT. Translating gives CASSLMLTDSNQPQHF.

The chain couples TRBV30 to TRBJ1-1; D perhaps matches TRBD1 (6 bases). Looked up from germline, CDR1 is GTSNPN and CDR2 is SVGIG (reference sequence). Trimming stripped 3 bases from V and 1 base from J, with 15 bases between. The CDR3 covers 15 residues. Written as DNA, the CDR3 is TGTGCCTGGAGGGGCGACAGGTCCAAGAACACTGAAGCTTTCTTT. Translated: CAWRGDRSKNTEAFF.

This chain links TRBV27 with TRBJ2-6, with TRBD1 matching over 9 bases. The junction had 8 bases not matched to a gene; V was cut back by 7 bases and J by 1 base. The CDR3 loop spans 17 amino acids. The germline gives CDR1 MNHEY, CDR2 SMNVEV (reference sequence). CDR3 in DNA: TGTGCCAGCACCCCGACAGGGGGGTGGTCTGGGGCCAACGTCCTGACTTTC. This gives the protein CASTPTGGWSGANVLTF.

Written as DNA, the CDR3 is TGTGCCAGCAGCCTGTGGACAGGTGATAATTCACCCCTCCACTTT. Its translation: CASSLWTGDNSPLHF. This chain connects TRBV3-1 (or the pseudogene TRBV3-2) to TRBJ1-6; 7 positions agree with TRBD1. Trimming at V came to 4 bases and at J to 5 bases, leaving 5 bases not matched to a gene. The CDR3 contains 15 residues. CDR1 and CDR2 (germline): LGHDT, YNNKEL (reference sequence).

The chain links TRBV5-1 to TRBJ2-6; no definite D call. The CDR3 extends over 15 amino acids. Germline loops: CDR1 SGHRS, CDR2 YFSETQ. The ends were cut back, 0 bases at V and 2 bases at J, with 6 bases in the middle. In DNA, the CDR3 is TGCGCCAGCAGCTTGGTAGTAGCTGGGGCCAACGTCCTGACTTTC. Translated: CASSLVVAGANVLTF.

CDR3 sequence reads: CASSGAQETQYF. The CDR3 DNA follows: TGTGCCAGCAGTGGCGCGCAAGAGACCCAGTACTTC. The chain joins TRBV6-4 to TRBJ2-5; D uncertain. This CDR3 spans 12 amino acids. V gave up 4 bases and J gave up 2 bases, with 5 bases separating them. CDR1 is MRHNA, CDR2 SNTAGT, per germline.

This clone was detected once. The J gene is TRBJ2-5, the V gene TRBV11-2; TRBD2 matches at 8 bases. This CDR3 is built from 16 residues. V was pared by 7 bases and J by 2 bases, with 12 bases of the junction left unmatched. CDR1 is SGHAT and CDR2 is FQNNGV in the germline V gene. DNA for the CDR3: TGTGCCAGCACCACCACCTTAGCGGGAACGCAAGAGACCCAGTACTTC. Translated, it gives CASTTTLAGTQETQYF.

The rearrangement joins TRBV2 to TRBJ1-1; 11 nucleotides line up with TRBD1. Losses at the gene ends were 5 bases for V and 4 bases for J; bases not matched to a gene: 6. Germline values: CDR1 SNHLY, CDR2 FYNNEI. This CDR3 is built from 15 residues. As DNA, the CDR3 is TGTGCCAGCAGTTGGGACAGGGGGGGAGGCACTGAAGCTTTCTTT. Translated: CASSWDRGGGTEAFF. Complete variable domain (other parts from reference TRBV2 and TRBJ1-1): EPEVTQTPSHQVTQMGQEVILRCVPISNHLYFYWYRQILGQKVEFLVSFYNNEISEKSEIFDDQFSVERPDGSNFTLKIRSTKLEDSAMYFCASSWDRGGGTEAFFGQGTRLTVV.

CDR3 amino acids: CASRTGEPLHF. The DNA for the CDR3 is TGCGCCAGCAGGACAGGAGAACCCCTCCACTTT. The rearrangement uses TRBV10-2 and TRBJ1-6; weak D call: TRBD1 (6 bases). CDR3 length: 11 residues. Germline values: CDR1 WSHSY, CDR2 SAAADI. V gave up 6 bases and J gave up 12 bases, with 9 bases separating them.

The rearrangement joins TRBV6-5 to TRBJ2-3, with 8 bases fitting TRBD2. J was trimmed by 2 bases and V by 2 bases; bases with no gene match: 3. CDR3 length equals 15 residues. Germline CDR1 and CDR2: MNHEY and SVGAGI. CDR3 sequence reads: CASSYAGGTTDTQYF. CDR3 DNA sequence: TGTGCCAGCAGTTACGCGGGAGGAACCACAGATACGCAGTATTTT.

The V gene is TRBV18, the J gene TRBJ2-3; 13 positions agree with TRBD2. There are 15 residues in the CDR3. Per germline, CDR1 KGHSH and CDR2 LQKENI. J was trimmed by 5 bases and V by 5 bases; bases with no gene match: 4. CDR3 amino acids: CASSIGLAGEDTQYF. In DNA, the CDR3 is TGTGCCAGCTCAATTGGACTAGCGGGAGAAGATACGCAGTATTTT.

This sequence joins TRBV2 and TRBJ2-3; TRBD2 aligns across 11 bases. Per germline, CDR1 SNHLY and CDR2 FYNNEI. The junction had 9 bases not matched to a gene; V was cut back by 4 bases and J by 6 bases. CDR3 length equals 16 residues. CDR3 sequence reads: CASSGLAGGGADTQYF. The CDR3 DNA reads TGTGCCAGCAGTGGTCTAGCGGGAGGAGGGGCCGATACGCAGTATTTT.

The chain links TRBV9 to TRBJ2-2; no reliable D call. CDR1 is SGDLS, CDR2 YYNGEE, per germline. The CDR3 spans 12 residues. The V end lost 0 bases, the J end lost 5 bases, and 2 bases lay between the germline ends. The CDR3 region is CASSVATGELFF. The CDR3 bases are TGTGCCAGCAGCGTAGCTACCGGGGAGCTGTTTTTT.

This clone was detected a few times. The chain is built from TRBV3-1 (or the pseudogene TRBV3-2) and TRBJ2-2, with a tentative D call TRBD2 (5 bases). The germline V gene encodes CDR1 LGHDT and CDR2 YNNKEL (reference sequence). V gave up 1 base and J gave up 3 bases, with 9 bases separating them. The CDR3 covers 15 residues. The CDR3 region is CASSQALADTGELFF. In DNA form, the CDR3 reads TGTGCCAGCAGCCAAGCCCTAGCCGACACCGGGGAGCTGTTTTTT.